The clone carrying this T cell receptor beta chain showed up many times. V lost 3 bases and J 6 bases, leaving 13 bases between the germline ends. Germline-derived CDR1 and CDR2 are SGHDT and YYEEEE. This CDR3 is 15 amino acids long. This sample is part of a study of T-cell reconstitution after alpha-beta-depleted transplantation in children. During its preparation, the TCRbeta library received unique molecular identifiers. TCRdb used MiXCR to reprocess the PCR reads, holding one entry per CDR3 protein. The repertoire holds about 640,000 distinct CDR3 sequences, with roughly 17% as singletons. The chain is built from TRBV5-6 and TRBJ1-6, with D maybe TRBD1 (5 bases). This clonotype was sampled from a human donor who donated a stem cell graft to a child with acute myeloid leukemia. The specimen was PBMCs from the stem cell graft donor, collected from the stem cell graft. CDR3 sequence (DNA): TGTGCCAGCAGCTCCCCGGGACTGACTAATTCACCCCTCCACTTT. It codes for CASSSPGLTNSPLHF.